The 6 T cell receptor beta chains below come from one sample, sequenced in a study of cytomegalovirus exposure and HLA in healthy donors. Vbeta (60) and Jbeta (13) primers were used in the PCR. TCRdb keeps only in-frame clones here, not all; method: immunoSEQ multiplex PCR. Its table records about 31,000 clones. Sequenced material: PBMCs. These receptor sequences come from a female donor in good health and CMV-seronegative.

J is TRBJ1-5 and V is TRBV6-4, with no clear D. Trimming pared 5 bases from V and 6 bases from J, leaving 11 bases between. CDR1 is MRHNA and CDR2 is SNTAGT in the germline V gene. The CDR3 is 13 amino acids. In nucleotides, the CDR3 is TGTGCCAGCAGTTGGGAGGTTGGTCAGCCCCAGCATTTT. The encoded protein is CASSWEVGQPQHF.

J is TRBJ1-1 and V is TRBV5-4; no definite D call. V lost 4 bases, J lost 4 bases, and 20 bases lay in between. This CDR3 is built from 16 residues. CDR1 SGHNT and CDR2 YYREEE come from the germline V gene (reference sequence). CDR3 DNA sequence: TGTGCCAGCAGCCCTTTCGGGGTTTATAGGAGCACTGAAGCTTTCTTT. Translation: CASSPFGVYRSTEAFF.

The rearrangement uses TRBV7-2 and TRBJ2-7, with D tentatively TRBD2 (7 bases). V gave up 4 bases and J gave up 5 bases, with 15 bases separating them. The CDR3 is made up of 14 amino acids. Germline CDR1 is SGHTA and CDR2 is FQGNSA. CDR3 region: CASSSYREGDEQYF. For the CDR3, the DNA is TGTGCCAGCAGCTCGTACAGGGAGGGTGACGAGCAGTACTTC.

V is TRBV6-1 and J is TRBJ2-3; TRBD2 matches 7 bases. CDR3 length equals 18 residues. Trimming cost V 3 bases and J 2 bases; bases outside gene matches: 14. Germline loops: CDR1 MNHNS, CDR2 SASEGT. In DNA form, the CDR3 reads TGTGCCAGCAGTGAGTCCCGACGGGGCGGGGGAACCACAGATACGCAGTATTTT. This gives the protein CASSESRRGGGTTDTQYF.

This rearrangement joins TRBV6-1 to TRBJ1-1; tentative D call: TRBD1 (5 bases). Trimming stripped 8 bases from V and 3 bases from J, with 10 bases between. There are 12 residues in the CDR3. Germline-derived CDR1 and CDR2 are MNHNS and SASEGT. The CDR3 loop is CASGGEYTEAFF. The DNA for the CDR3 is TGTGCCAGCGGGGGGGAGTACACTGAAGCTTTCTTT.

This chain links TRBV5-3 with TRBJ2-5, with 7 positions matching TRBD2. TRBV5-3 is flagged as an ORF with uncertain function. Trimming took 2 bases from V and 2 from J; bases not matched to a gene: 6. This CDR3 is 15 amino acids long. The CDR3 reads CARSFLLAEQETQYF. The CDR3 DNA reads as TGTGCCAGAAGCTTCCTGCTAGCGGAGCAAGAGACCCAGTACTTC.